One sample yielded the 10 T cell receptor beta chains listed below, sequenced in a study of T cells after yellow fever vaccination. MiXCR, run by TCRdb on the 5' RACE reads, gives a single entry per CDR3 protein. The data contain about 210,000 distinct CDR3 sequences, 3% to 3.5% of them singletons. The starting material was CD4+ T cells sorted from PBMCs, obtained 10 days after the yellow fever booster vaccination. These receptors all come from a man aged 18 to 30 who received the YFV17D yellow fever vaccine.

Only a few counts were recorded for this clonotype. CDR3 coding DNA: TGTGCCAGCAGCTTAGGCTACGAAAAACTGTTTTTT. This encodes CASSLGYEKLFF. The genes are TRBV7-2 and TRBJ1-4; D gene unclear. CDR1 SGHTA and CDR2 FQGNSA come from the germline V gene. Trimming took off 1 base at V and 8 bases at J, with 5 bases between the two ends. The CDR3 runs 12 residues. The complete variable domain, with remaining parts taken from reference TRBV7-2 and TRBJ1-4, reads GAGVSQSPSNKVTEKGKDVELRCDPISGHTALYWYRQSLGQGLEFLIYFQGNSAPDKSGLPSDRFSAERTGGSVSTLTIQRTQQEDSAVYLCASSLGYEKLFFGSGTQLSVL.

The chain combines TRBV28 with TRBJ1-1; TRBD1 is a possible D gene (5 bases). From germline, CDR1 is MDHEN and CDR2 SYDVKM. The CDR3 spans 15 residues. The V end lost 7 bases, the J end lost 1 base, and 16 bases lay between the germline ends. For the CDR3, the DNA is TGTGCCAGCACCGGTCGAAGGGGATGGAACACTGAAGCTTTCTTT. This translates into CASTGRRGWNTEAFF. Combining the CDR3 with reference TRBV28 and TRBJ1-1 gives the whole variable domain DVKVTQSSRYLVKRTGEKVFLECVQDMDHENMFWYRQDPGLGLRLIYFSYDVKMKEKGDIPEGYSVSREKKERFSLILESASTNQTSMYLCASTGRRGWNTEAFFGQGTRLTVV.

The CDR3 DNA follows: TGCGCCAGCAGCCTCTTCACAGGGTTTAGCAATCAGCCCCAGCATTTT. Its protein product is CASSLFTGFSNQPQHF. The V gene is TRBV4-1, the J gene TRBJ1-5; D is perhaps TRBD1 (6 bases). CDR1 is MGHRA, CDR2 YSYEKL, per germline. V lost 4 bases to trimming and J lost 0 bases, with 13 bases between them. CDR3 length: 16 residues.

This clonotype was recorded a few times. The chain is built from TRBV7-9 and TRBJ1-5; 8 bases line up with TRBD1. This CDR3 is built from 15 residues. Germline loops: CDR1 SEHNR, CDR2 FQNEAQ (reference sequence). The trim removed 5 bases at V and 4 bases at J, leaving 7 bases unmatched. The CDR3 protein is CASSRGQEINQPQHF. As DNA, the CDR3 is TGTGCCAGCAGCCGGGGACAGGAGATAAATCAGCCCCAGCATTTT.

The gene calls are TRBV20-1 and TRBJ1-2; 9 positions agree with TRBD1. The germline gives CDR1 DFQATT, CDR2 SNEGSKA (reference sequence). This CDR3 contains 14 residues. V lost 6 bases to trimming and J lost 2 bases; unmatched junction nucleotides: 7. CDR3 region: CSAPTTGGNYGYTF. For the CDR3, the DNA is TGCAGTGCCCCCACGACAGGGGGAAACTATGGCTACACCTTC.

In this sample, this clonotype turned up a few times. The chain carries TRBV27 and TRBJ2-7; 10 bases align to TRBD1. This CDR3 is built from 13 residues. Per germline, CDR1 MNHEY and CDR2 SMNVEV (reference sequence). Losses at the gene ends were 5 bases for V and 8 bases for J; bases not matched to a gene: 6. The CDR3 DNA is TGTGCCAGCAGTCTCCGGGACAGGGGACAGCAGTACTTC. Translation: CASSLRDRGQQYF.

The rearrangement links TRBV5-1 to TRBJ1-2; tentative D call: TRBD1 (6 bases). The CDR3 totals 15 residues. Trimming took 4 bases from V and 6 from J, leaving 19 bases between them. The V gene's germline CDR1 is SGHRS and CDR2 YFSETQ. CDR3 in amino acids: CASSSNPTGKDGYTF. CDR3 bases: TGCGCCAGCAGCAGCAACCCAACAGGGAAAGATGGCTACACCTTC.

Ten or more counts support this clonotype. V and J are TRBV20-1 and TRBJ2-3; D is unclear. Germline V lookup: CDR1 DFQATT, CDR2 SNEGSKA (reference sequence). Trimming took 5 bases from V and 2 from J, leaving 11 bases between them. The CDR3 covers 13 residues. This chain's CDR3 is CSAGWATTDTQYF. The CDR3 bases are TGCAGTGCTGGATGGGCTACCACAGATACGCAGTATTTT.

This clonotype was seen more than once but under ten times. The chain uses TRBV12-3 or TRBV12-4 and TRBJ1-1, with 7 nucleotides matching TRBD1. V lost 3 bases, J lost 0 bases, and 13 bases stayed unmatched. The CDR3 loop spans 18 amino acids. Written as DNA, the CDR3 is TGTGCCAGCAGTTTTGGGACAGTTTACTTGCGGTTGAACACTGAAGCTTTCTTT. Protein sequence: CASSFGTVYLRLNTEAFF.

This clonotype occurred many times. The chain is built from TRBV5-4 and TRBJ2-7; the D gene could be TRBD1 or TRBD2 (5 bases each). Between the trimmed V and J ends, which lost 4 bases and 3 bases, there was a span of 11 bases. This CDR3 comprises 13 residues. Germline V CDR1 and CDR2: SGHNT, YYREEE (reference sequence). CDR3 in DNA: TGTGCCAGCAGCGCCCGGGACGGCTACGAGCAGTACGTC. This translates into CASSARDGYEQYV.